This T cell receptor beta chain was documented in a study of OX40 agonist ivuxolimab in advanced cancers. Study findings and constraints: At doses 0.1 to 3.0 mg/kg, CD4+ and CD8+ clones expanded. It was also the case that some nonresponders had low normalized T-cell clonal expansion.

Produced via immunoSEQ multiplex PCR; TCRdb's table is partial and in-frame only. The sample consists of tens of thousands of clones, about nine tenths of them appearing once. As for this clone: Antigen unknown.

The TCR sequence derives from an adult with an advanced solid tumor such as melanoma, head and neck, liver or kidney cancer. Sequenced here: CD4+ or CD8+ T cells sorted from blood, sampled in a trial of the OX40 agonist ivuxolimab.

The CDR3 is CASSGSSRGASYNEQFF. The CDR3 bases are TGTGCCAGCAGCGGAAGCAGCCGGGGGGCTTCCTACAATGAGCAGTTCTTC. The V call is TRBV9, the J call TRBJ2-1; a possible D gene is TRBD2 (7 bases). The germline V gene has CDR1 SGDLS and CDR2 YYNGEE. The CDR3 loop spans 17 amino acids. Trimming cost V 3 bases and J 1 base, with 17 bases left between them.